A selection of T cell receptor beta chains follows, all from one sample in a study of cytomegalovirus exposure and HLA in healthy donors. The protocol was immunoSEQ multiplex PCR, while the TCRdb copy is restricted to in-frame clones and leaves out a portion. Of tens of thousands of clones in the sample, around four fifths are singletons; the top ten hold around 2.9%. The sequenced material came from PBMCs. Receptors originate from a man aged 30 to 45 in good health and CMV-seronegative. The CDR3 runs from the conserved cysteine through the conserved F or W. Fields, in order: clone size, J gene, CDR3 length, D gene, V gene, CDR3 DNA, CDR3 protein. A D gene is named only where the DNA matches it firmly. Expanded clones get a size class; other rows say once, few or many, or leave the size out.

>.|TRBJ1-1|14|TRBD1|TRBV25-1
TGTGCCAGCCAGGACAGGGGGGGGAACACTGAAGCTTTCTTT
CASQDRGGNTEAFF
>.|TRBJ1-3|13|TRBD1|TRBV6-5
TGTGCCAGTTACGACAGGGCCGGAAACACCATATATTTT
CASYDRAGNTIYF
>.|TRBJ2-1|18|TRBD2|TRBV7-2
TGTGCCAGCAGCTTAGCCCCAGCGATGGCGGGGGGAAACAATGAGCAGTTCTTC
CASSLAPAMAGGNNEQFF
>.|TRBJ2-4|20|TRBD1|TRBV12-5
TGTGCTAGTGGTTTGGGCCGACAGGGGTTGCAGTACCTAGCCAAAAACATTCAGTACTTC
CASGLGRQGLQYLAKNIQYF
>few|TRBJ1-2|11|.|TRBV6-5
TGTGCCAGCAGTGACAGCAATGGCTACACCTTC
CASSDSNGYTF
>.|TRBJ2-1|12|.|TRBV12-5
TGTGCTAGTGGTTTGGGACAGAATGAGCAGTTCTTC
CASGLGQNEQFF
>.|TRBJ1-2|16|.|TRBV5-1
TGCGCCAGCAGCTTGCTATATCGGGGGTCTAACTATGGCTACACCTTC
CASSLLYRGSNYGYTF
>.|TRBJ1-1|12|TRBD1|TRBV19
TGTGCCAGTAGTAGCAGGACAGGGGAGGCTTTCTTT
CASSSRTGEAFF
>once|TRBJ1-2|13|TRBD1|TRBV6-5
TGTGCCAATGCACAGGGGGCGGACTATGGCTACACCTTC
CANAQGADYGYTF
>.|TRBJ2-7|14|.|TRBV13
TGTGCCAGCAGCTTAAACAGGGGGGGTAGCGAGCAGTACTTC
CASSLNRGGSEQYF
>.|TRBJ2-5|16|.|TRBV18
TGTGCCAGCTCACCTCTCGTGGACAGAGAGCGAGAGACCCAGTACTTC
CASSPLVDRERETQYF
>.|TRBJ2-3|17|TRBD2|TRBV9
TGTGCCAGCAGCCAGGAGGCTAGCGGGAGGGGCACAGATACGCAGTATTTT
CASSQEASGRGTDTQYF
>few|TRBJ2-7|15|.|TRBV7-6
TGTGCCAGCAGTCCGCAACCTAGCGACATCTACGAGCAGTACTTC
CASSPQPSDIYEQYF
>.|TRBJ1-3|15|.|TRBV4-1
TGCGCCAGCAGTCAACCGGGATCCTCTGGAAACACCATATATTTT
CASSQPGSSGNTIYF
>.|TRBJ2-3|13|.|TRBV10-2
TGCGCCAGCAGTGGGGCAGGGGTTAGTACGCAGTATTTT
CASSGAGVSTQYF
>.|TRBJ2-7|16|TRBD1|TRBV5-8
TGTGCCAGCAGTCACGGGACAGGTTACGACGCCTACGAGCAGTACTTC
CASSHGTGYDAYEQYF
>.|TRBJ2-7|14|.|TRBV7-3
TGTGCCAGCAGCTTAGTCAGGGAAACCTACGAGCAGTACTTC
CASSLVRETYEQYF
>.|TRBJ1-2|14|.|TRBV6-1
TGTGCCAGCAGTACAGGGTTAGCTAACTATGGCTACACCTTC
CASSTGLANYGYTF
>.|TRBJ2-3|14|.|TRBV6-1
TGTGCCAGCAGTGAAGTTGGCCACACAGATACGCAGTATTTT
CASSEVGHTDTQYF
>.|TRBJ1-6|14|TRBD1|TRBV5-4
TGTGCCAGCAGCATCGGACAGGAGAATTCACCCCTCCACTTT
CASSIGQENSPLHF
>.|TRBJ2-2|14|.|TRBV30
TGTGCCTGGAGGACAGGTTCAAACACCGGGGAGCTGTTTTTT
CAWRTGSNTGELFF
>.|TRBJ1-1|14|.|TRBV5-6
TGTGCCAGCAGCCCCGGGTCGCCCTACACTGAAGCTTTCTTT
CASSPGSPYTEAFF
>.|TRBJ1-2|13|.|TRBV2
TGTGCCAGCAGTGATGGAGGCAACTATGGCTACACCTTC
CASSDGGNYGYTF
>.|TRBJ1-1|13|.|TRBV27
TGTGCCAGCAGTTTCGGCAGGGGCACTGAAGCTTTCTTT
CASSFGRGTEAFF
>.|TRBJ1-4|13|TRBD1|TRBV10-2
TGCGCCAGCGCGGGACAGCGAAATGAAAAACTGTTTTTT
CASAGQRNEKLFF
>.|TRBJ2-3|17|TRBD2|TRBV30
TGTGCCTGGAGTGTACGGAGTAGCGGGAGGTTCAGGGATACGCAGTATTTT
CAWSVRSSGRFRDTQYF
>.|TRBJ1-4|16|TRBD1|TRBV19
TGTGCCAGTAGTACCCGGACAGGGGGTCGAGGAGAAAAACTGTTTTTT
CASSTRTGGRGEKLFF
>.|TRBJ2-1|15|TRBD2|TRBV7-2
TGTGCCAGCAGCTGGGGGGGGTCCCCAAACAATGAGCAGTTCTTC
CASSWGGSPNNEQFF
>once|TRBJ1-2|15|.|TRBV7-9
TGTGCCAGCAGCCCGGGAGCGGGGGGCGACCATGGCTACACCTTC
CASSPGAGGDHGYTF
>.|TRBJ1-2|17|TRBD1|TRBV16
TGTGCCAGCAGCCAATCTCGGGAGGGACAGACTTACTATGGCTACACCTTC
CASSQSREGQTYYGYTF
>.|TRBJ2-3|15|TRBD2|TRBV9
TGTGCCAGCAGCGTAGCGGGGGGGGCGGCAGATACGCAGTATTTT
CASSVAGGAADTQYF
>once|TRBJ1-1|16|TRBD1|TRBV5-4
TGTGCCAGCAACTTCCGTAGGGGACAGGGGGTTAATGAAGCTTTCTTT
CASNFRRGQGVNEAFF